What follows are 15 T cell receptor beta chains derived from one specimen sequenced in a study of early T cells in non-severe SARS-CoV-2 infection. One entry per CDR3 protein results from TCRdb running MiXCR on the 5' RACE reads. The table has over 50,000 distinct CDR3 sequences, 8% to 8.5% seen once. Material for sequencing was whole blood. The origin of the receptors is an adult who was a healthcare worker with PCR-confirmed SARS-CoV-2 infection or an uninfected control (not recorded which).

This clonotype was observed many times. CDR3: CASAPSTGIASNQPQHF. For the CDR3, the DNA is TGTGCCAGCGCACCTTCGACGGGGATTGCGAGCAATCAGCCCCAGCATTTT. The genes are TRBV6-1 and TRBJ1-5; D remains ambiguous. CDR3 size: 17 residues. With 8 bases removed from V and 1 base from J, the gap between germline ends came to 21 bases. CDR1 and CDR2 (germline): MNHNS, SASEGT.

This clonotype was picked up a small number of times. This rearrangement joins TRBV13 to TRBJ2-3, with D perhaps matching TRBD2 (5 bases). V lost 4 bases, J lost 0 bases, and 8 bases lay in between. Germline values: CDR1 PRHDT, CDR2 FYEKMQ (reference sequence). There are 14 residues in the CDR3. CDR3 region: CASSSTTSTDTQYF. In DNA form, the CDR3 reads TGTGCCAGCAGCTCGACTACCAGCACAGATACGCAGTATTTT.

Many counts were recorded for this clonotype. The rearrangement joins TRBV6-4 to TRBJ2-1; TRBD2 agrees at 10 bases. The CDR3 sequence is 14 residues long. The junction had 4 bases not matched to a gene; V was cut back by 2 bases and J by 9 bases. Germline V lookup: CDR1 MRHNA, CDR2 SNTAGT. CDR3 sequence: CASSDLAGAVEQFF. The CDR3 region has the DNA TGTGCCAGCAGTGACCTAGCGGGAGCTGTTGAGCAGTTCTTC.

This clonotype was found many times. This chain connects TRBV5-6 to TRBJ1-1; D is unresolved. Per the germline V gene, CDR1 is SGHDT and CDR2 is YYEEEE. This CDR3 has 11 amino acids. The V end lost 6 bases, the J end lost 2 bases, and 5 bases lay between the germline ends. The DNA for the CDR3 is TGTGCCAGCAAGAGAAACACTGAAGCTTTCTTT. This gives the protein CASKRNTEAFF.

At least ten counts were recorded for this clonotype. This chain links TRBV3-1 with TRBJ2-1; D is perhaps TRBD2 (5 bases). Trimming pared 0 bases from V and 0 bases from J, leaving 27 bases between. Germline assignment: CDR1 LGHDT and CDR2 YNNKEL (reference sequence). The CDR3 has 22 residues. The CDR3 protein is CASSQETTGSMPPRGSYNEQFF. CDR3 in DNA: TGTGCCAGCAGCCAAGAAACCACGGGCTCCATGCCACCTCGGGGCTCCTACAATGAGCAGTTCTTC.

The chain is built from TRBV10-3 and TRBJ2-1; D gene uncertain. This CDR3 is built from 11 residues. Trimming pared 2 bases from V and 6 bases from J, leaving 2 bases between. Germline V gene lookup returns CDR1 ENHRY and CDR2 SYGVKD. The CDR3 is CAISELNEQFF. CDR3 sequence (DNA): TGTGCCATCAGTGAGCTCAATGAGCAGTTCTTC.

This clonotype came up many times. The chain has TRBV11-2 and TRBJ1-1; D is uncertain. V dropped 3 bases and J dropped 4 bases, with 12 bases sitting between them. The CDR3 length is 14 residues. The germline V gene encodes CDR1 SGHAT and CDR2 FQNNGV. The CDR3 nucleotides are TGTGCCAGCAGCTTGGAAGGCGGAGGCACTGAAGCTTTCTTT. Its translation: CASSLEGGGTEAFF. The full variable domain, rest sourced from reference TRBV11-2 and TRBJ1-1, is EAGVAQSPRYKIIEKRQSVAFWCNPISGHATLYWYQQILGQGPKLLIQFQNNGVVDDSQLPKDRFSAERLKGVDSTLKIQPAKLEDSAVYLCASSLEGGGTEAFFGQGTRLTVV.

In its sample, this clonotype was seen many times. V gene TRBV24-1 combines with J gene TRBJ2-2; D gene uncertain. The CDR3 contains 13 residues. Germline assignment: CDR1 KGHDR and CDR2 SFDVKD. V was trimmed by 8 bases and J by 1 base, leaving 7 bases between them. The CDR3 nucleotides are TGTGCCACCAAGTCTATGAACACCGGGGAGCTGTTTTTT. Protein sequence: CATKSMNTGELFF.

The V and J genes are TRBV4-1 and TRBJ1-6; D remains ambiguous. V was shortened by 0 bases and J by 8 bases, with 11 bases between the two germline ends. CDR1 is MGHRA and CDR2 is YSYEKL in the germline V gene. CDR3 length: 15 residues. As DNA, the CDR3 is TGCGCCAGCAGCCAAGAGAGAAGGCCTGATTCACCCCTCCACTTT. Its protein product is CASSQERRPDSPLHF.

CDR3 amino acids: CASARDRGNNEQFF. CDR3 sequence (DNA): TGTGCCAGCGCCCGGGACAGGGGAAACAATGAGCAGTTCTTC. This rearrangement joins TRBV6-5 to TRBJ2-1; 10 positions agree with TRBD1. Unmatched junction bases numbered 6, after V lost 8 bases and J lost 5 bases. Germline V lookup: CDR1 MNHEY, CDR2 SVGAGI. CDR3 length equals 14 residues.

This clonotype was picked up many times. The junction departs from germline at one end; a sequencing error may be responsible. The CDR3 bases are TGTGCCAGCAGCGAAGGGACCGACTTCTCCTACGAGCAGTACTTC. Translating gives CASSEGTDFSYEQYF. The gene calls are TRBV6-1 and TRBJ2-7; possibly TRBD1 or TRBD2 for D (5 bases each). CDR1 and CDR2 (germline): MNHNS, SASEGT. The CDR3 length is 15 residues.

This clonotype occurred many times. V and J are TRBV6-6 and TRBJ2-1; perhaps TRBD1 as D (5 bases). V lost 8 bases and J lost 0, with 8 bases in between. Germline V gene data show CDR1 as MNHNY and CDR2 as SVGAGI (reference sequence). This CDR3 has 13 amino acids. The CDR3 bases are TGTGCCAGCGGTGACAGCTCCTACAATGAGCAGTTCTTC. The encoded protein is CASGDSSYNEQFF.

This clonotype has a handful of counts. This chain uses TRBV7-8 with TRBJ2-3; D is unclear. The CDR3 sequence is 14 residues long. Germline values: CDR1 SGHVS, CDR2 FQNEAQ. With 3 bases removed from V and 4 bases from J, the gap between germline ends came to 11 bases. The CDR3, as DNA: TGTGCCAGCAGCTTGGCATGGGGTGCAGATACGCAGTATTTT. This encodes CASSLAWGADTQYF.

The rearrangement joins TRBV20-1 to TRBJ2-3; 15 bases agree with TRBD2. Unmatched junction bases numbered 6, after V lost 6 bases and J lost 5 bases. The CDR3 contains 15 residues. In germline, CDR1 is DFQATT, CDR2 SNEGSKA (reference sequence). Here the CDR3 reads CSADGLAGGIDTQYF. CDR3 coding DNA: TGCAGTGCAGACGGACTAGCGGGGGGGATAGATACGCAGTATTTT.

V is TRBV30 and J is TRBJ2-3, with a tentative D call TRBD2 (6 bases). Germline V lookup: CDR1 GTSNPN, CDR2 SVGIG (reference sequence). V lost 2 bases and J lost 0, with 18 bases in between. CDR3 length: 17 amino acids. As DNA, the CDR3 is TGTGCCTGGAGTCCTTTGAGTGGAGGGGTAAGCACAGATACGCAGTATTTT. This encodes CAWSPLSGGVSTDTQYF. Variable domain in full (rest from reference TRBV30 and TRBJ2-3): SQTIHQWPATLVQPVGSPLSLECTVEGTSNPNLYWYRQAAGRGLQLLFYSVGIGQISSEVPQNLSASRPQDRQFILSSKKLLLSDSGFYLCAWSPLSGGVSTDTQYFGPGTRLTVL.